These 22 T cell receptor beta chains originate from one sample sequenced in a study of cytomegalovirus exposure and HLA in healthy donors. The PCR made use of 60 Vbeta and 13 Jbeta primers. Clones were read by immunoSEQ multiplex PCR, and TCRdb kept only the in-frame ones, dropping some. The data contain about 160,000 clones, roughly 63% of them singletons. The sequenced sample was PBMCs. All receptors come from an older woman in good health and CMV-seropositive.

The genes are TRBV5-1 and TRBJ1-1; tentative D call: TRBD1 (6 bases). Trimming stripped 6 bases from V and 0 bases from J, with 12 bases between. The CDR3 has 14 residues. Germline V gene data show CDR1 as SGHRS and CDR2 as YFSETQ. CDR3 sequence reads: CASTGPGVNTEAFF. The CDR3 DNA sequence: TGCGCCAGCACAGGGCCAGGGGTGAACACTGAAGCTTTCTTT.

J is TRBJ2-7 and V is TRBV9; D is unresolved. This CDR3 spans 15 amino acids. CDR1 and CDR2 from the germline V gene are SGDLS and YYNGEE. V was cut by 4 bases and J by 2 bases, with 16 bases left in between. The CDR3 reads CASSSSPGRPYEQYF. The CDR3 nucleotides read TGTGCCAGCAGCTCTTCCCCAGGTCGGCCCTACGAGCAGTACTTC.

This clone is a singleton in its sample. The CDR3 reads CASLRGGSITDTQYF. The CDR3 nucleotides are TGTGCCAGCTTACGGGGCGGGAGTATTACAGATACGCAGTATTTT. The chain links TRBV2 to TRBJ2-3; 7 bases line up with TRBD2. CDR1 is SNHLY and CDR2 is FYNNEI in the germline V gene. The CDR3 length is 15 residues. V lost 8 bases and J lost 3; bases outside the gene matches: 11.

The chain combines TRBV9 with TRBJ2-1; D is possibly TRBD1 (6 bases). The germline CDR1 and CDR2 sequences are SGDLS and YYNGEE. The CDR3 covers 16 residues. The V end was cut by 3 bases, the J end by 5 bases, with 18 bases between. The DNA of the CDR3 is TGTGCCAGCAGCGGGCAACAGGGAAGGAATCACAATGAGCAGTTCTTC. This codes for CASSGQQGRNHNEQFF.

V is TRBV5-4 and J is TRBJ2-7, with 10 bases identical to TRBD1. Germline CDR1 reads SGHNT; CDR2 reads YYREEE (reference sequence). This CDR3 region has 14 residues. V lost 4 bases, J lost 2 bases, and 3 bases stayed unmatched. CDR3 in amino acids: CASSGGTGAYEQYF. DNA for the CDR3: TGTGCCAGCAGCGGGGGGACAGGGGCCTACGAGCAGTACTTC.

The rearrangement links TRBV5-1 to TRBJ2-1, with TRBD2 identical over 16 bases. Germline CDR1 reads SGHRS; CDR2 reads YFSETQ. CDR3 length: 16 residues. The V and J ends lost 4 bases and 9 bases, in that order; junction bases with no gene match: 7. CDR3 bases: TGCGCCAGCAGCGCAGGGACTAGCGGGAGGGTCGGTGAGCAGTTCTTC. Protein sequence: CASSAGTSGRVGEQFF.

The genes are TRBV5-1 and TRBJ1-5, with 9 bases identical to TRBD1. Per germline, CDR1 SGHRS and CDR2 YFSETQ. Trimming at V came to 4 bases and at J to 2 bases, leaving 7 bases not matched to a gene. The CDR3 loop spans 16 amino acids. In DNA form, the CDR3 reads TGCGCCAGCAGCCCACAGGGGGCGAATGGCAATCAGCCCCAGCATTTT. Its translation: CASSPQGANGNQPQHF. Supplemented by reference TRBV5-1 and TRBJ1-5, the full variable domain reads KAGVTQTPRYLIKTRGQQVTLSCSPISGHRSVSWYQQTPGQGLQFLFEYFSETQRNKGNFPGRFSGRQFSNSRSEMNVSTLELGDSALYLCASSPQGANGNQPQHFGDGTRLSIL.

The chain recombines TRBV6-5 with TRBJ2-7; D is possibly TRBD2 (5 bases). The V gene's germline CDR1 is MNHEY and CDR2 SVGAGI. This CDR3 comprises 13 residues. Trimming took 4 bases from V and 7 from J, leaving 14 bases between them. For the CDR3, the DNA is TGTGCCAGCAGTTTTCGGGCGACGGGGGAGCAGTACTTC. Translated, it gives CASSFRATGEQYF.

This clone was observed a handful of times. The chain carries TRBV30 and TRBJ1-2; 8 nucleotides agree with TRBD1. The trim removed 6 bases at V and 4 bases at J, leaving 7 bases unmatched. The CDR3 runs 13 residues. Per the germline V gene, CDR1 is GTSNPN and CDR2 is SVGIG (reference sequence). The CDR3, as DNA: TGTGCCTGTCTGGACAGGGTGGGCTATGGCTACACCTTC. Amino acids: CACLDRVGYGYTF.

The chain couples TRBV6-1 to TRBJ2-1, with D maybe TRBD1 (5 bases). CDR1 and CDR2 from the germline V gene are MNHNS and SASEGT. The CDR3 sequence is 14 residues long. Trimming removed 6 bases from V and 9 bases from J, with 18 bases in between. CDR3 nucleotides: TGTGCCAGCAGGGGTGGGGCTTTAGTGGGTGAGCAGTTCTTC. The encoded protein is CASRGGALVGEQFF.

This rearrangement joins TRBV28 to TRBJ2-5; 10 bases match TRBD2. The J segment lost 4 bases and the V segment lost 7 bases, leaving 9 bases of the junction unmatched. The CDR3 runs 15 residues. Germline values: CDR1 MDHEN, CDR2 SYDVKM. The CDR3 loop is CASNPSGSTGETQYF. Here the CDR3 DNA reads TGTGCCAGCAACCCTAGCGGGAGTACGGGAGAGACCCAGTACTTC.

The chain couples TRBV9 to TRBJ2-1, with D perhaps matching TRBD1 (5 bases). The CDR3 consists of 14 residues. Looked up from germline, CDR1 is SGDLS and CDR2 is YYNGEE. V was clipped by 3 bases and J by 8 bases, with 15 bases between them. CDR3 sequence reads: CASSGGLFRDEQFF. DNA for the CDR3: TGTGCCAGCAGCGGGGGCCTATTTCGCGATGAGCAGTTCTTC.

The chain joins TRBV27 to TRBJ2-3; the D gene is possibly TRBD1 (6 bases). Germline CDR1 MNHEY, CDR2 SMNVEV (reference sequence). The V end was cut by 2 bases, the J end by 1 base, with 10 bases between. The CDR3 runs to 15 residues. DNA for the CDR3: TGTGCCAGCAGTTTAGGGGCAGGGGGCACAGATACGCAGTATTTT. It codes for CASSLGAGGTDTQYF.

This rearrangement joins TRBV5-4 to TRBJ2-7, with 9 positions matching TRBD1. The ends lost 4 bases at V and 5 bases at J; junction bases unmatched: 7. Germline values: CDR1 SGHNT, CDR2 YYREEE (reference sequence). This CDR3 is built from 14 residues. This CDR3 reads CASSADRGTHEQYF. In nucleotides, the CDR3 is TGTGCCAGCAGCGCCGACAGGGGGACCCACGAGCAGTACTTC.

V gene TRBV2 combines with J gene TRBJ1-5, with D unresolved. V was pared by 10 bases and J by 5 bases, with 15 bases between. This CDR3 is 13 amino acids long. Germline V gives CDR1 SNHLY, CDR2 FYNNEI. CDR3 amino acids: CATRAERDQPQHF. In DNA, the CDR3 is TGTGCCACCCGTGCTGAGCGAGATCAGCCCCAGCATTTT.

V is TRBV28 and J is TRBJ1-2; TRBD1 matches 7 bases. Germline V gene lookup returns CDR1 MDHEN and CDR2 SYDVKM. The CDR3 is made up of 16 amino acids. J gave up 5 bases and V 3 bases, and 12 bases lay outside the gene matches. This CDR3 reads CASSFEGAALFYGYTF. CDR3 nucleotides: TGTGCCAGCAGTTTCGAGGGGGCCGCGTTATTTTATGGCTACACCTTC.

The chain uses TRBV27 and TRBJ2-1; D uncertain. The CDR3 has 15 amino acids. Trimming removed 0 bases at V and 6 bases at J, with 12 bases between. Germline V lookup: CDR1 MNHEY, CDR2 SMNVEV (reference sequence). The CDR3: CASSLSVPTVNEQFF. The CDR3 nucleotides read TGTGCCAGCAGTTTATCGGTTCCTACCGTCAATGAGCAGTTCTTC.

This chain joins TRBV11-3 and TRBJ2-3; possibly TRBD2 for D (5 bases). This CDR3 region has 12 residues. The V gene lost 4 bases and the J gene lost 11 bases, with 13 bases spanning the gap. Germline V gene data show CDR1 as SGHNT and CDR2 as YENEEA. The CDR3 here is CASSSSGDLQYF. The CDR3 region has the DNA TGTGCCAGCAGCTCCTCCGGGGATCTGCAGTATTTT.

The rearrangement joins TRBV2 to TRBJ1-1, with D possibly matching TRBD1 (6 bases). The CDR3 has 13 amino acids. Per the germline V gene, CDR1 is SNHLY and CDR2 is FYNNEI. V was pared by 6 bases and J by 1 base, with 9 bases between. The CDR3 sequence is CASRQGSNTEAFF. The DNA of the CDR3 is TGTGCCAGCAGACAGGGCTCGAACACTGAAGCTTTCTTT.

This clone was observed a few times. The rearrangement joins TRBV6-4 to TRBJ2-3; 8 nucleotides line up with TRBD1. There are 13 residues in the CDR3. Looked up from germline, CDR1 is MRHNA and CDR2 is SNTAGT. V was pared by 5 bases and J by 9 bases, with 7 bases of the junction left unmatched. As DNA, the CDR3 is TGTGCCAGCAGTCCAGAAGACAGGGGAACGCAGTATTTT. Its protein is CASSPEDRGTQYF.

The DNA of the CDR3 is TGCAGCGTTGACTCAGCGGGAGGGGACTACAATGAGCAGTTCTTC. This codes for CSVDSAGGDYNEQFF. This sequence joins TRBV29-1 and TRBJ2-1, with 10 bases identical to TRBD2. The length of the CDR3 is 15 residues. V lost 3 bases to trimming and J lost 3 bases; unmatched junction nucleotides: 5. Germline CDR1 SQVTM, CDR2 ANQGSEA.

This rearrangement joins TRBV30 to TRBJ2-6; 9 bases are shared with TRBD1. The germline gives CDR1 GTSNPN, CDR2 SVGIG (reference sequence). The CDR3 is 17 residues long. After removal of 2 bases from V and 4 bases from J, the junction contained 9 bases not matched to a gene. The CDR3 is CAWSRNRDRAGANVLTF. DNA for the CDR3: TGTGCCTGGAGTCGTAATCGGGACAGGGCCGGGGCCAACGTCCTGACTTTC. Full variable domain (outside the CDR3, taken from reference TRBV30 and TRBJ2-6): SQTIHQWPATLVQPVGSPLSLECTVEGTSNPNLYWYRQAAGRGLQLLFYSVGIGQISSEVPQNLSASRPQDRQFILSSKKLLLSDSGFYLCAWSRNRDRAGANVLTFGAGSRLTVL.